Given below is one T cell receptor (beta chain) in context. The junction had 6 bases not matched to a gene; V was cut back by 1 base and J by 7 bases. Germline V CDR1 and CDR2: LNHDA, SQIVND (reference sequence). The CDR3 loop spans 15 amino acids. This sample is part of a study of blood T cell repertoires in COVID-19. About the study: Donors in the United States, Italy and Spain gave samples during acute or convalescent COVID-19. The cDNA or gDNA used as material had been derived from T cells, B-cell-depleted T cells, or PBMCs.

Per the original methods: Reference gene primer amplification in the assay estimated nucleated cell counts. The protocol was immunoSEQ multiplex PCR, while the TCRdb copy is restricted to in-frame clones and leaves out a portion. D and trimming come from the DNA, and the V and J calls and clone size come from that table. The data show tens of thousands of clones, with around 89% seen just once and under 4.5% held by the top ten. The V call is TRBV19, the J call TRBJ1-4; 7 positions agree with TRBD1. Sequenced: peripheral blood. This receptor was taken from a human donor in a cohort sampled during active COVID-19. The CDR3 sequence is CASSIVGTASEKLFF. The CDR3 nucleotides read TGTGCCAGTAGTATAGTAGGGACAGCCTCTGAAAAACTGTTTTTT.